Shown below are 14 T cell receptor beta chains from a single sample sequenced in a study of blood T cell repertoires in COVID-19. Repertoires were generated with immunoSEQ multiplex PCR, while TCRdb's copy carries only in-frame clones and drops some. Counted here are 150,000 to 160,000 clones, 91% occurring once; the ten biggest clones make up about 0.55%. Sequences were obtained from peripheral blood. The receptors shown here come from a man aged 45-65 years with acute or convalescent COVID-19.

This chain connects TRBV6-2 or TRBV6-3 to TRBJ2-3; 9 bases agree with TRBD2. This CDR3 region has 17 residues. After removal of 4 bases from V and 0 bases from J, the junction contained 8 bases not matched to a gene. Per germline, CDR1 MNHEY and CDR2 SVGEGT. The DNA of the CDR3 is TGTGCCAGCAGTTTTCAGACTAGCGGAGCTAGCACAGATACGCAGTATTTT. It specifies CASSFQTSGASTDTQYF.

The CDR3 region is CASSFGGGDYTEAFF. CDR3 DNA sequence: TGTGCCAGCAGTTTCGGGGGGGGAGATTACACTGAAGCTTTCTTT. The rearrangement links TRBV28 to TRBJ1-1; D possibly corresponds to TRBD1 (5 bases). CDR3 size: 15 residues. The germline V gene has CDR1 MDHEN and CDR2 SYDVKM. V lost 3 bases and J lost 3, with 14 bases in between.

V is TRBV27 and J is TRBJ2-7; 9 bases align to TRBD1. Per the germline V gene, CDR1 is MNHEY and CDR2 is SMNVEV (reference sequence). CDR3 length: 14 residues. J gave up 2 bases and V 6 bases, and 5 bases lay outside the gene matches. The CDR3 loop is CASRQGAGTYEQYV. The CDR3 DNA reads TGTGCCAGCAGACAGGGGGCCGGCACCTACGAGCAGTACGTC.

The rearrangement uses TRBV7-3 and TRBJ1-6; 7 nucleotides line up with TRBD1. J lost 5 bases, V lost 5 bases, and 6 bases had no gene match. CDR1 SGHTA and CDR2 FQGTGA come from the germline V gene. This CDR3 is 15 amino acids long. The CDR3 sequence is CASSISGTDNSPLHF. The DNA of the CDR3 is TGTGCCAGCAGCATATCCGGGACAGATAATTCACCCCTCCACTTT.

As DNA, the CDR3 is TGTGCCAACAGAGAGGACACTAGCACAGATACGCAGTATTTT. Amino acid sequence: CANREDTSTDTQYF. The chain employs TRBV6-5 and TRBJ2-3; possibly TRBD1 for D (5 bases). CDR1 and CDR2 from the germline V gene are MNHEY and SVGAGI. The CDR3 sequence is 14 residues long. The ends were cut back, 10 bases at V and 0 bases at J, with 14 bases in the middle.

The chain is built from TRBV5-1 and TRBJ1-6; 7 bases are a match to TRBD1. The CDR3 consists of 14 residues. Looked up from germline, CDR1 is SGHRS and CDR2 is YFSETQ. After removal of 0 bases from V and 9 bases from J, the junction contained 3 bases not matched to a gene. CDR3 sequence reads: CASSLDRGGSPLHF. The CDR3 DNA is TGCGCCAGCAGCTTGGACAGGGGTGGTTCACCCCTCCACTTT.

The chain carries TRBV5-4 and TRBJ2-7; 10 bases map to TRBD2. Germline CDR1 reads SGHNT; CDR2 reads YYREEE (reference sequence). CDR3 length: 18 amino acids. V shed 0 bases and J 2 bases; nucleotides not matched to a gene: 11. Here the CDR3 reads CASSLESRGLATTYEQYF. CDR3 DNA: TGTGCCAGCAGCTTGGAGTCTCGGGGACTAGCGACGACCTACGAGCAGTACTTC. Supplemented by reference TRBV5-4 and TRBJ2-7, the full variable domain reads ETGVTQSPTHLIKTRGQQVTLRCSSQSGHNTVSWYQQALGQGPQFIFQYYREEENGRGNFPPRFSGLQFPNYSSELNVNALELDDSALYLCASSLESRGLATTYEQYFGPGTRLTVT.

V and J are TRBV19 and TRBJ1-2, with 9 bases identical to TRBD1. CDR1 and CDR2 (germline): LNHDA, SQIVND (reference sequence). Trimming took 7 bases from V and 7 from J; bases not matched to a gene: 10. This CDR3 contains 14 residues. CDR3 protein: CASTELQGAIGYTF. In nucleotides, the CDR3 is TGTGCCAGTACCGAACTACAGGGGGCGATTGGCTACACCTTC.

The rearrangement links TRBV5-6 to TRBJ2-5, with 15 bases lining up with TRBD2. This CDR3 has 14 residues. Trimming took 7 bases from V and 5 from J; bases not matched to a gene: 3. Per germline, CDR1 SGHDT and CDR2 YYEEEE. Here the CDR3 DNA reads TGTGCCAGCGGGACTAGCGGGAGGACGGAGACCCAGTACTTC. This translates into CASGTSGRTETQYF.

The V call is TRBV28, the J call TRBJ1-6, with 7 positions matching TRBD1. The CDR3 length is 16 residues. Germline V gene data show CDR1 as MDHEN and CDR2 as SYDVKM. Germline trimming cut 6 bases from V and 9 bases from J; bases unmatched to any gene: 14. The CDR3 loop reads CASSRQDRVERSPLHF. The DNA for the CDR3 is TGTGCCAGCAGCCGACAAGACAGGGTGGAGCGTTCACCCCTCCACTTT. The whole variable domain, filled in from reference TRBV28 and TRBJ1-6, reads DVKVTQSSRYLVKRTGEKVFLECVQDMDHENMFWYRQDPGLGLRLIYFSYDVKMKEKGDIPEGYSVSREKKERFSLILESASTNQTSMYLCASSRQDRVERSPLHFGNGTRLTVT.

The gene calls are TRBV7-9 and TRBJ2-3, with D possibly matching TRBD1 (5 bases). This CDR3 has 16 residues. The ends were cut back, 1 base at V and 1 base at J, with 12 bases in the middle. Germline CDR1 and CDR2: SEHNR and FQNEAQ (reference sequence). The CDR3, as DNA: TGTGCCAGCAGCTTAGTATCAGGGTTCGGCACAGATACGCAGTATTTT. It encodes CASSLVSGFGTDTQYF.

The chain couples TRBV5-1 to TRBJ2-3, with D perhaps TRBD1 (5 bases). This CDR3 has 13 amino acids. V lost 6 bases to trimming and J lost 2 bases, with 10 bases between them. Germline assignment: CDR1 SGHRS and CDR2 YFSETQ. The CDR3 loop reads CASTEQDTDTQYF. The CDR3, as DNA: TGCGCCAGCACCGAACAGGACACAGATACGCAGTATTTT.

The table lists this clone with a count of one. CDR3 in amino acids: CATSRGQGNTGELFF. For the CDR3, the DNA is TGTGCCACCAGCAGGGGGCAGGGGAACACCGGGGAGCTGTTTTTT. This rearrangement joins TRBV15 to TRBJ2-2; D perhaps matches TRBD1 (5 bases). From germline, CDR1 is LNHNV and CDR2 YYDKDF (reference sequence). The length of the CDR3 is 15 residues. V was pared by 3 bases and J by 1 base, with 9 bases between.

The V call is TRBV7-3, the J call TRBJ2-2; D is undetermined. In germline, CDR1 is SGHTA, CDR2 FQGTGA. V lost 8 bases, J lost 3 bases, and 13 bases lay in between. The CDR3 covers 14 residues. CDR3 sequence (DNA): TGTGCCAGCTGTAGCCAAATCCACACCGGGGAGCTGTTTTTT. Residues: CASCSQIHTGELFF. Drawing the rest from reference TRBV7-3 and TRBJ2-2, the complete variable domain is GAGVSQTPSNKVTEKGKYVELRCDPISGHTALYWYRQSLGQGPEFLIYFQGTGAADDSGLPNDRFFAVRPEGSVSTLKIQRTERGDSAVYLCASCSQIHTGELFFGEGSRLTVL.